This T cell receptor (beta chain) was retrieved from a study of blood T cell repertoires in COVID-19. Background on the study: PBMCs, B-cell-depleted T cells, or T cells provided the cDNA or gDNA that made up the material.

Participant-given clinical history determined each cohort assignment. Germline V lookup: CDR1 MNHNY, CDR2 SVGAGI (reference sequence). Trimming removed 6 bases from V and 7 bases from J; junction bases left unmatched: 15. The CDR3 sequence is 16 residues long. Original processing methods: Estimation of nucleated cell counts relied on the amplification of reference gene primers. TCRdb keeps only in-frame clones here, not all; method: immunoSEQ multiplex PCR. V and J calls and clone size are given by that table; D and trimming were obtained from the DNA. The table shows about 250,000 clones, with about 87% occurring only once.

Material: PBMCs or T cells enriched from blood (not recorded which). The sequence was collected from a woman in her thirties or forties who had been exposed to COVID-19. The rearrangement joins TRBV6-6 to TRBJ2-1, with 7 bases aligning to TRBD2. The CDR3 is CASSHGWGGSSNEQFF. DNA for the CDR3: TGTGCCAGCAGCCACGGGTGGGGCGGGAGTAGTAATGAGCAGTTCTTC.